This T cell receptor (beta chain) was recovered during a study of blood T cell repertoires in COVID-19. The protocol was immunoSEQ multiplex PCR, while the TCRdb copy is restricted to in-frame clones and leaves out a portion. This sample carries about 260,000 clones, 80% to 90% of them seen once, and the ten largest clones take approximately 1.4%. This clone has only one observation. Germline lookup yields CDR1 LGHNT and CDR2 FRNRAP. This CDR3 region has 13 residues. Trimming shortened V by 3 bases and J by 6 bases, and 10 bases separated the two germline ends. The sequence was collected from a woman aged 40-49 years who had recovered from COVID-19. The sequenced sample consisted of peripheral blood. The chain couples TRBV12-5 to TRBJ2-3; tentative D call: TRBD1 (6 bases). The CDR3 nucleotides read TGTGCTAGTGGTTTACAGGGTTGGGATACGCAGTATTTT. Translation: CASGLQGWDTQYF.